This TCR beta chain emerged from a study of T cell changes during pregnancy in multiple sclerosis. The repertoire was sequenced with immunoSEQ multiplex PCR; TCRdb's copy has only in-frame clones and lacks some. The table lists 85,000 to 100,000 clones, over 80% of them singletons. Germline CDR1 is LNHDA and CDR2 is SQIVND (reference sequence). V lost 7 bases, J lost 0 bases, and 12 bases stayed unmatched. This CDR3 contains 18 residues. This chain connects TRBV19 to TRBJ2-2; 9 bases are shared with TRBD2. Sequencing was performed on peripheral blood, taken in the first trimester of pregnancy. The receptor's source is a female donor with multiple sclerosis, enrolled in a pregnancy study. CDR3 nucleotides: TGTGCCAGTACCCGTCGTGGGCGGGAGGGCGCGAACACCGGGGAGCTGTTTTTT. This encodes CASTRRGREGANTGELFF. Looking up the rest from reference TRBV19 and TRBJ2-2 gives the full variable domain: DGGITQSPKYLFRKEGQNVTLSCEQNLNHDAMYWYRQDPGQGLRLIYYSQIVNDFQKGDIAEGYSVSREKKESFPLTVTSAQKNPTAFYLCASTRRGREGANTGELFFGEGSRLTVL.